A single sample is the source of the 30 T cell receptor beta chains below, sequenced in a study of monozygotic twins with inflammatory bowel disease. TCRdb reprocessed the 5' RACE reads; each CDR3 protein has one entry and no DNA is given. This sample's table reports about 160,000 distinct CDR3 sequences. Material: blood. The receptors originated from a human donor with ulcerative colitis or Crohn's disease, or a healthy co-twin of an affected twin (not recorded which).

This rearrangement joins TRBV5-1 to TRBJ2-7; TCRdb proposes TRBD2, but this gene call is untestable without DNA. The CDR3 has 15 residues. Germline loops: CDR1 SGHRS, CDR2 YFSETQ. The CDR3 reads CASSLGTSGTNEQYF.

V is TRBV29-1 and J is TRBJ2-7; TCRdb returns TRBD1, unconfirmable since there is no DNA. This CDR3 is built from 12 residues. CDR1 is SQVTM and CDR2 is ANQGSEA in the germline V gene. This CDR3 is CSAQGGSYEQYF.

The gene calls are TRBV28 and TRBJ1-1; TCRdb's D gene call, TRBD1, goes unchecked for lack of DNA. The CDR3 spans 17 residues. Germline loops: CDR1 MDHEN, CDR2 SYDVKM. CDR3 residues: CASSIVLVGGVNTEAFF.

V is TRBV4-1 and J is TRBJ1-1; TCRdb's assignment of TRBD1 cannot be checked, as there is no DNA. The CDR3 runs to 13 residues. Germline values: CDR1 MGHRA, CDR2 YSYEKL. CDR3 protein: CASRDKMNTEAFF.

The genes are TRBV7-2 and TRBJ2-1; TCRdb indicates TRBD2, and absent DNA this call remains unverified. Per germline, CDR1 SGHTA and CDR2 FQGNSA. CDR3 length equals 16 residues. CDR3 sequence: CASSLEALAGYNEQFF.

This chain joins TRBV6-1 and TRBJ1-3. The CDR3 extends over 16 amino acids. Germline V gives CDR1 MNHNS, CDR2 SASEGT. The CDR3 reads CASSAGRSSSGNTIYF.

V is TRBV6-1 and J is TRBJ2-1. CDR3 size: 13 residues. Germline V gives CDR1 MNHNS, CDR2 SASEGT. The CDR3 reads CASRQGPYNEQFF.

The chain combines TRBV6-2 or TRBV6-3 with TRBJ2-5; TCRdb gives TRBD1 as the D gene, but with no DNA this cannot be confirmed. This CDR3 region has 13 residues. Germline V CDR1 and CDR2: MNHEY, SVGEGT. CDR3 loop: CASSYSDRETQYF.

The genes are TRBV7-9 and TRBJ2-7; there is no DNA to check the TCRdb D call of TRBD1. Germline loops: CDR1 SEHNR, CDR2 FQNEAQ (reference sequence). This CDR3 comprises 14 residues. CDR3 sequence reads: CASIPEGGSYEQYF.

This chain joins TRBV5-4 and TRBJ1-1; TCRdb designates TRBD1, a call that cannot be tested without DNA. Germline V gives CDR1 SGHNT, CDR2 YYREEE (reference sequence). This CDR3 comprises 15 residues. The CDR3 sequence: CASSTRSNVGAEAFF.

The chain recombines TRBV28 with TRBJ2-7; absent DNA, TCRdb's TRBD2 call cannot be checked. This CDR3 comprises 14 residues. Germline CDR1 and CDR2: MDHEN and SYDVKM. CDR3 region: CASRSTSGSYEQYF.

This chain links TRBV15 with TRBJ2-3; TCRdb names TRBD1, which stays unverified in the absence of DNA. The CDR3 runs 17 residues. Germline V CDR1 and CDR2: LNHNV, YYDKDF (reference sequence). The CDR3 sequence is CATSRGLGARGTDTQYF.

The V and J genes are TRBV29-1 and TRBJ1-5; the D gene TCRdb calls, TRBD1, cannot be checked with no DNA. This CDR3 spans 14 amino acids. CDR1 and CDR2 from the germline V gene are SQVTM and ANQGSEA. CDR3 loop: CSVEDRGAGQPQHF.

The chain combines TRBV2 with TRBJ1-5; checking the TCRdb D call of TRBD1 is not possible without DNA. CDR3 length: 14 amino acids. Per the germline V gene, CDR1 is SNHLY and CDR2 is FYNNEI. The CDR3 sequence: CASSWGDREQPQHF.

The CDR3 is CASSPLGTDFRTIPGANVLTF. The chain combines TRBV4-2 with TRBJ2-6; with no DNA, the TCRdb D assignment of TRBD1 cannot be verified. CDR3 length: 21 amino acids. Germline V gene lookup returns CDR1 LGHNA and CDR2 YNFKEQ.

The rearrangement uses TRBV18 and TRBJ2-5. The CDR3 runs to 14 residues. Germline V gene lookup returns CDR1 KGHSH and CDR2 LQKENI. This CDR3 is CASSPQGVKETQYF.

The chain couples TRBV4-2 to TRBJ1-1; with no DNA, the TCRdb D assignment of TRBD1 cannot be verified. Germline CDR1 LGHNA, CDR2 YNFKEQ. CDR3 size: 17 residues. The CDR3 spells CASSRAHKLQGGTEAFF.

V is TRBV5-1 and J is TRBJ1-4; TCRdb returns TRBD1, unconfirmable since there is no DNA. From germline, CDR1 is SGHRS and CDR2 YFSETQ. CDR3 length: 14 amino acids. The CDR3 protein is CASSFATRDEKLFF.

J is TRBJ2-1 and V is TRBV18; as DNA is missing, the TRBD1 call by TCRdb cannot be tested. CDR3 length: 18 residues. The germline V gene encodes CDR1 KGHSH and CDR2 LQKENI. CDR3 amino acids: CASSPQSRDPGSYNEQFF.

The V gene is TRBV20-1, the J gene TRBJ1-4; TCRdb's D call of TRBD1 is untestable without DNA. CDR1 and CDR2 from the germline V gene are DFQATT and SNEGSKA (reference sequence). The CDR3 covers 16 residues. The CDR3 protein is CSAGGPAGATNEKLFF.

The V gene is TRBV18, the J gene TRBJ1-6; TCRdb picks TRBD1, but there is no DNA to check that call. Germline loops: CDR1 KGHSH, CDR2 LQKENI. The CDR3 totals 15 residues. The CDR3 is CASSPPAGTNSPLHF. Full variable domain (remainder filled in from reference TRBV18 and TRBJ1-6): NAGVMQNPRHLVRRRGQEARLRCSPMKGHSHVYWYRQLPEEGLKFMVYLQKENIIDESGMPKERFSAEFPKEGPSILRIQQVVRGDSAAYFCASSPPAGTNSPLHFGNGTRLTVT.

The chain couples TRBV7-8 to TRBJ2-1; the TRBD1 assignment by TCRdb is unverifiable without DNA. Germline CDR1 is SGHVS and CDR2 is FQNEAQ. This CDR3 has 14 amino acids. CDR3 protein: CASSPPREYNEQFF.

This chain links TRBV20-1 with TRBJ1-5; the TRBD1 assignment by TCRdb is unverifiable without DNA. The CDR3 consists of 15 residues. The germline V gene encodes CDR1 DFQATT and CDR2 SNEGSKA (reference sequence). CDR3 loop: CSARGTGYGDQPQHF.

The V and J genes are TRBV15 and TRBJ2-3. Germline V gives CDR1 LNHNV, CDR2 YYDKDF (reference sequence). This CDR3 has 13 amino acids. CDR3 residues: CATSRDLPDTQYF.

The chain employs TRBV12-3 or TRBV12-4 and TRBJ1-4; absent DNA, TCRdb's TRBD1 call cannot be checked. CDR3 length: 16 amino acids. CDR3 residues: CASSPRAASTNEKLFF.

The rearrangement links TRBV7-2 to TRBJ2-5; the D call of TRBD2 rests on TCRdb alone, since no DNA is present to check it. From germline, CDR1 is SGHTA and CDR2 FQGNSA. The CDR3 length is 17 residues. CDR3 sequence reads: CASSFRASGYNGETQYF.

The chain is built from TRBV5-4 and TRBJ2-2; TCRdb's D call, TRBD1, is unchecked because there is no DNA. The CDR3 covers 15 residues. The germline gives CDR1 SGHNT, CDR2 YYREEE (reference sequence). The CDR3 loop reads CASSYRQGFVGELFF.

The gene calls are TRBV11-2 and TRBJ2-1; TCRdb's D gene call, TRBD2, goes unchecked for lack of DNA. Germline V gene data show CDR1 as SGHAT and CDR2 as FQNNGV. The CDR3 has 18 residues. This CDR3 reads CASSLESRWREAYNEQFF.

The chain joins TRBV7-2 to TRBJ2-3; without DNA, the TCRdb call of TRBD1 cannot be checked. This CDR3 is 17 amino acids long. Germline V gene data show CDR1 as SGHTA and CDR2 as FQGNSA. CDR3: CASSLASAGPSTDTQYF. The variable domain in full, with the rest retrieved from reference TRBV7-2 and TRBJ2-3, is GAGVSQSPSNKVTEKGKDVELRCDPISGHTALYWYRQSLGQGLEFLIYFQGNSAPDKSGLPSDRFSAERTGGSVSTLTIQRTQQEDSAVYLCASSLASAGPSTDTQYFGPGTRLTVL.

The chain couples TRBV7-3 to TRBJ2-1; TCRdb lists TRBD2, though no DNA is available to test this call. This CDR3 is 14 amino acids long. Per the germline V gene, CDR1 is SGHTA and CDR2 is FQGTGA. CDR3: CASSPHGEGNEQFF.